This T cell receptor (beta chain) appears in the sequencing data of a study of memory CD8 T cells in hepatitis C reinfection. Study-wide points: Resolvers had a narrower pre-reinfection repertoire than chronic donors.

The germline gives CDR1 SQVTM, CDR2 ANQGSEA. V lost 5 bases, J lost 5 bases, and 12 bases lay in between. This CDR3 region has 13 residues. Time point given: peak reinfection, 3 to 8 weeks after reinfection detection. No in vitro expansion preceded TCR sequencing of the sorted cells. TCRdb keeps only in-frame clones here, not all; method: immunoSEQ multiplex PCR. The sample contains 400 to 500 clones, roughly 68% of which appear only once. The receptor was isolated from a man younger than 35 with hepatitis C virus infection. V gene TRBV29-1 combines with J gene TRBJ1-4, with D perhaps TRBD1 (5 bases). The sequenced sample was HCV tetramer-positive CD8+ T cells sorted from blood. The CDR3 sequence: CSVLEGRNEKLFF. The CDR3, as DNA: TGCAGCGTTCTGGAGGGGAGAAATGAAAAACTGTTTTTT.